These 32 T cell receptor beta chains came from one sample sequenced in a study of blood T cells in healthy people across ages. For the second PCR, which ran for about 7 to 12 cycles, a sample-barcoded 5' primer and a J-beta primer mix were used. One entry per CDR3 protein results from TCRdb running MiXCR on the 5' RACE reads. The sample carries 750,000 to 1,000,000 distinct CDR3 sequences, approximately 32% recorded once. These data also featured in a second study, about T cells of mothers and their children.

Material for sequencing was blood. All receptors come from a middle-aged woman in good health.

V is TRBV20-1 and J is TRBJ1-5, with D tentatively TRBD1 (6 bases). The CDR3 extends over 15 amino acids. Trimming took off 0 bases at V and 4 bases at J, with 13 bases between the two ends. Germline values: CDR1 DFQATT, CDR2 SNEGSKA (reference sequence). This chain's CDR3 is CSAREGTQGNQPQHF. In nucleotides, the CDR3 is TGCAGTGCTAGAGAGGGGACCCAGGGGAATCAGCCCCAGCATTTT.

CDR3 loop: CASSSGPSGAYTQYF. The CDR3 DNA reads as TGTGCCAGCAGTAGTGGGCCCAGTGGGGCCTATACGCAGTATTTT. The chain has TRBV7-2 and TRBJ2-3, with D maybe TRBD1 (5 bases). V was shortened by 6 bases and J by 7 bases, with 20 bases between the two germline ends. The CDR3 runs 15 residues. The germline gives CDR1 SGHTA, CDR2 FQGNSA.

To note about this clonotype: No conserved phenylalanine or tryptophan ends this CDR3, so it is likely a read error. This chain connects TRBV7-8 to TRBJ1-4, with no clear D. Germline assignment: CDR1 SGHVS and CDR2 FQNEAQ. There are 16 residues in the CDR3. The V end lost 2 bases, the J end lost 5 bases, and 15 bases lay between the germline ends. The CDR3 loop reads CASSLSGRIPNEKLFL. In DNA form, the CDR3 reads TGTGCCAGCAGCTTATCTGGAAGGATCCCCAATGAAAAACTGTTTTTG.

CDR3 nucleotides: TGTGCCAGCTCACCAAACCGGGACAGGGCCCACGAGCAGTACTTC. Its translation: CASSPNRDRAHEQYF. The chain joins TRBV18 to TRBJ2-7; 9 nucleotides align to TRBD1. With V trimmed by 2 bases and J by 5 bases, 7 bases remained unmatched. There are 15 residues in the CDR3. From germline, CDR1 is KGHSH and CDR2 LQKENI.

Turning to this clonotype: One end of the junction varies from germline; a read error may be responsible. The chain is built from TRBV24-1 and TRBJ2-3, with TRBD2 identical over 9 bases. From germline, CDR1 is KGHDR and CDR2 SFDVKD. The CDR3 runs 16 residues. CDR3 sequence (DNA): TGTGCCACCAGTGACGCTAGCGGGGCCAGCACAGATACGCGGTATTTT. Its protein is CATSDASGASTDTRYF.

Points on this clonotype: A much larger clone sits a single nucleotide away, making a read error possible. V gene TRBV5-5 combines with J gene TRBJ2-5; D is possibly TRBD1 (7 bases). Germline V lookup: CDR1 SGHKS, CDR2 YYEKEE (reference sequence). V was shortened by 2 bases and J by 11 bases, with 28 bases between the two germline ends. The CDR3 length is 17 residues. The CDR3 region has the DNA TGTGCCAGCAGCTTAAGCACCACAGGGGACTCCTACAATGAGCAGTACTTC. Amino acids: CASSLSTTGDSYNEQYF.

In this sample, this clonotype turned up many times. This sequence joins TRBV7-3 and TRBJ2-5; 9 bases are a match to TRBD1. In germline, CDR1 is SGHTA, CDR2 FQGTGA. J lost 4 bases, V lost 4 bases, and 4 bases had no gene match. CDR3 length equals 14 residues. The CDR3 is CASSWGQGRETQYF. CDR3 DNA sequence: TGTGCCAGCAGCTGGGGACAGGGACGAGAGACCCAGTACTTC.

The chain carries TRBV29-1 and TRBJ2-2; D may be TRBD1 or TRBD2 (5 bases each). CDR1 and CDR2 (germline): SQVTM, ANQGSEA. CDR3 length: 15 residues. The V gene lost 3 bases and the J gene lost 2 bases, with 13 bases spanning the gap. The CDR3 spells CSVDRGVANTGELFF. CDR3 nucleotide sequence: TGCAGCGTTGACCGAGGGGTCGCTAACACCGGGGAGCTGTTTTTT.

This clonotype was recorded many times. This chain joins TRBV29-1 and TRBJ2-3, with D perhaps matching TRBD2 (6 bases). Germline assignment: CDR1 SQVTM and CDR2 ANQGSEA. The germline V and J ends were trimmed by 2 bases and 4 bases, with 10 bases remaining between them. This CDR3 is 13 amino acids long. This CDR3 is CSVETPGADTQYF. In DNA form, the CDR3 reads TGCAGCGTTGAAACACCGGGGGCAGATACGCAGTATTTT.

This sequence joins TRBV28 and TRBJ2-1, with TRBD2 matching 8 bases. V was pared by 4 bases and J by 3 bases, with 8 bases of the junction left unmatched. The V gene's germline CDR1 is MDHEN and CDR2 SYDVKM. The CDR3 has 16 residues. CDR3 bases: TGTGCCAGCAGTTCAGGTGCGGGGGGCAGCTACAATGAGCAGTTCTTC. Translation: CASSSGAGGSYNEQFF. Based on the CDR3 plus reference TRBV28 and TRBJ2-1, the full variable domain is DVKVTQSSRYLVKRTGEKVFLECVQDMDHENMFWYRQDPGLGLRLIYFSYDVKMKEKGDIPEGYSVSREKKERFSLILESASTNQTSMYLCASSSGAGGSYNEQFFGPGTRLTVL.

The rearrangement joins TRBV7-9 to TRBJ2-3; 10 bases fit TRBD1. Germline CDR1 is SEHNR and CDR2 is FQNEAQ (reference sequence). The CDR3 extends over 17 amino acids. J gave up 2 bases and V 5 bases, and 10 bases lay outside the gene matches. The chain's CDR3 is CASSPRPGQGNTDTQYF. The CDR3, as DNA: TGTGCCAGCAGCCCACGTCCGGGACAGGGGAACACAGATACGCAGTATTTT.

The V and J genes are TRBV7-2 and TRBJ1-1; tentative D call: TRBD1 (6 bases). The germline V gene encodes CDR1 SGHTA and CDR2 FQGNSA. This CDR3 comprises 17 residues. The germline V and J ends were trimmed by 1 base and 1 base, with 16 bases remaining between them. The CDR3 nucleotides read TGTGCCAGCAGCTTAGTATCATTCTTGGGACAGAACACTGAAGCTTTCTTT. It codes for CASSLVSFLGQNTEAFF.

The J gene is TRBJ2-7, the V gene TRBV20-1; D perhaps matches TRBD1 (5 bases). With the DNA end fitting TRBJ2-5 better, the J assignment may be wrong. Germline CDR1 reads DFQATT; CDR2 reads SNEGSKA (reference sequence). This CDR3 has 15 amino acids. The CDR3 loop is CSVRRQGPPGETQYF. The CDR3 DNA sequence: TGCAGTGTTAGGCGGCAGGGCCCTCCGGGAGAGACCCAGTACTTC.

In its sample, this clonotype was seen a few times. The chain has TRBV28 and TRBJ2-7, with D possibly being TRBD1 or TRBD2 (5 bases each). The CDR3 is 14 residues long. Germline V CDR1 and CDR2: MDHEN, SYDVKM. Trimming shortened V by 5 bases and J by 4 bases, and 15 bases separated the two germline ends. The CDR3 DNA follows: TGTGCCAGCAGTGTTCAGGGCGGGTTATACGAGCAGTACTTC. This sequence encodes CASSVQGGLYEQYF.

The chain has TRBV9 and TRBJ2-5, with TRBD2 matching 7 bases. This CDR3 comprises 14 residues. CDR1 SGDLS and CDR2 YYNGEE come from the germline V gene. Germline trimming cut 3 bases from V and 5 bases from J; bases unmatched to any gene: 7. The DNA for the CDR3 is TGTGCCAGCAGCGCGCGGACTAGTCAGGAGACCCAGTACTTC. Translated, it gives CASSARTSQETQYF.

This clonotype was counted at least ten times. V gene TRBV12-3 or TRBV12-4 combines with J gene TRBJ2-7; tentatively, D is TRBD1 (5 bases). V was pared by 8 bases and J by 0 bases, with 11 bases between. The CDR3 consists of 13 residues. CDR3 in DNA: TGTGCCAGCGCTAGGGGATCCTCCTACGAGCAGTACTTC. It translates to CASARGSSYEQYF.

This clonotype has only one observation. A clone one base away is much larger, so this may be a read error. The rearrangement uses TRBV12-3 or TRBV12-4 and TRBJ2-5; 7 bases map to TRBD2. This CDR3 is built from 17 residues. The V segment lost 0 bases and the J segment 11 bases; nucleotides outside the gene matches: 18. CDR3 amino acids: CASSLAWSASGHNEQYF. The CDR3 nucleotides read TGTGCCAGCAGTTTAGCGTGGTCGGCTAGCGGCCACAATGAGCAGTACTTC.

This clonotype was recorded a few times. The gene calls are TRBV3-1 and TRBJ1-1; D is uncertain. V lost 8 bases and J 0 bases, leaving 7 bases between the germline ends. This CDR3 is 12 amino acids long. Germline V lookup: CDR1 LGHDT, CDR2 YNNKEL (reference sequence). DNA of the CDR3: TGTGCCAGCGGAACCCTGAACACTGAAGCTTTCTTT. It yields the protein CASGTLNTEAFF.

This clonotype was found a few times. The chain is built from TRBV2 and TRBJ1-2, with TRBD1 matching over 11 bases. This CDR3 has 14 amino acids. The junction had 8 bases not matched to a gene; V was cut back by 6 bases and J by 8 bases. Germline V lookup: CDR1 SNHLY, CDR2 FYNNEI. CDR3 bases: TGTGCCAGCAGATCTGCCGGGACAGGGGGAGGCTACACCTTC. It codes for CASRSAGTGGGYTF.

The CDR3 loop reads CASSPSVLGTGGYTF. CDR3 coding DNA: TGTGCCAGCAGCCCCTCGGTGTTGGGGACGGGTGGCTACACCTTC. The chain uses TRBV7-3 and TRBJ1-2; D is possibly TRBD1 (5 bases). CDR3 length: 15 amino acids. The V end was cut by 5 bases, the J end by 7 bases, with 20 bases between. Germline V gene lookup returns CDR1 SGHTA and CDR2 FQGTGA. Filled out from reference TRBV7-3 and TRBJ1-2, the complete variable domain reads GAGVSQTPSNKVTEKGKYVELRCDPISGHTALYWYRQSLGQGPEFLIYFQGTGAADDSGLPNDRFFAVRPEGSVSTLKIQRTERGDSAVYLCASSPSVLGTGGYTFGSGTRLTVV.

This clonotype was counted many times. The chain uses TRBV5-1 and TRBJ2-5; no clear D. The V gene lost 1 base and the J gene lost 2 bases, with 12 bases spanning the gap. The germline V gene has CDR1 SGHRS and CDR2 YFSETQ. The CDR3 runs 15 residues. This CDR3 is CASSLSADIQETQYF. The DNA of the CDR3 is TGCGCCAGCAGCTTGTCGGCAGATATACAAGAGACCCAGTACTTC.

This clonotype has only a few counts. The chain uses TRBV20-1 and TRBJ1-4; 9 nucleotides match TRBD1. From germline, CDR1 is DFQATT and CDR2 SNEGSKA (reference sequence). V lost 3 bases to trimming and J lost 7 bases; unmatched junction nucleotides: 3. CDR3 size: 13 residues. The CDR3 nucleotides are TGCAGTGCTAGGAGACAGGGGGGTGAAAAACTGTTTTTT. Residues: CSARRQGGEKLFF.

This clonotype occurred once. This chain uses TRBV6-5 with TRBJ2-2; no clear D. Germline V gene lookup returns CDR1 MNHEY and CDR2 SVGAGI. The CDR3 totals 13 residues. Trimming removed 8 bases from V and 5 bases from J, with 12 bases in between. CDR3 DNA sequence: TGTGCCAGCGGGAAGGTCCGTACCGGGGAGCTGTTTTTT. It is translated as CASGKVRTGELFF.

In its sample, this clonotype was seen a few times. The V call is TRBV7-2, the J call TRBJ2-4; D remains unclear. CDR3 size: 15 residues. Deletions cut 3 bases from V and 0 bases from J, with 9 bases between. Germline loops: CDR1 SGHTA, CDR2 FQGNSA. DNA of the CDR3: TGTGCCAGCAGCTTTTTGAACGTAGCCAAAAACATTCAGTACTTC. As protein: CASSFLNVAKNIQYF.

V usage is TRBV27 and J usage is TRBJ1-5; D call uncertain. The V end lost 3 bases, the J end lost 6 bases, and 9 bases lay between the germline ends. This CDR3 region has 13 residues. Germline V gene sequence: CDR1 MNHEY, CDR2 SMNVEV (reference sequence). The chain's CDR3 is CASSLAVAQPQHF. DNA for the CDR3: TGTGCCAGCAGTTTGGCCGTGGCTCAGCCCCAGCATTTT.

The V and J genes are TRBV29-1 and TRBJ1-1, with a possible D match to TRBD1 (5 bases). Germline loops: CDR1 SQVTM, CDR2 ANQGSEA. V lost 2 bases to trimming and J lost 1 base, with 11 bases between them. This CDR3 region has 14 residues. CDR3 in amino acids: CSVEPQGSNTEAFF. The DNA for the CDR3 is TGCAGCGTTGAACCCCAGGGATCGAACACTGAAGCTTTCTTT.

This clonotype was seen many times. CDR3 in amino acids: CASSQDRLGLLPPLYEQYF. The DNA for the CDR3 is TGCGCCAGCAGCCAAGATCGGCTGGGCCTACTCCCCCCCCTCTACGAGCAGTACTTC. This chain uses TRBV4-1 with TRBJ2-7; D ambiguous. The CDR3 extends over 19 amino acids. CDR1 MGHRA and CDR2 YSYEKL come from the germline V gene. Trimming cost V 0 bases and J 3 bases, with 24 bases left between them.

This clonotype was seen repeatedly, ten times or more. In DNA form, the CDR3 reads TGTGCCAGCAGCTTCAGGGTCGCAGATACGCAGTATTTT. Its translation: CASSFRVADTQYF. The V gene is TRBV7-2, the J gene TRBJ2-3; weak D call: TRBD1 (5 bases). CDR1 SGHTA and CDR2 FQGNSA come from the germline V gene. The CDR3 has 13 amino acids. V lost 3 bases and J 4 bases, leaving 8 bases between the germline ends.

Only a few counts were recorded for this clonotype. The chain carries TRBV4-1 and TRBJ1-6; a possible D gene is TRBD1 (6 bases). The CDR3 length is 15 residues. CDR1 is MGHRA and CDR2 is YSYEKL in the germline V gene. Trimming cost V 0 bases and J 10 bases, with 13 bases left between them. The CDR3 sequence is CASSQERGTRSPLHF. The DNA for the CDR3 is TGCGCCAGCAGCCAAGAAAGGGGGACAAGATCACCCCTCCACTTT.

This clonotype was picked up a small number of times. The chain recombines TRBV29-1 with TRBJ1-2; unclear D gene. V shed 3 bases and J shed 9 bases, with 17 bases lying between them. This CDR3 is 13 amino acids long. Per the germline V gene, CDR1 is SQVTM and CDR2 is ANQGSEA. The CDR3 sequence: CSVDGIGEASYTF. CDR3 nucleotide sequence: TGCAGCGTTGACGGCATCGGGGAGGCGAGCTACACCTTC. The variable domain in full, completed from reference TRBV29-1 and TRBJ1-2, reads SAVISQKPSRDICQRGTSLTIQCQVDSQVTMMFWYRQQPGQSLTLIATANQGSEATYESGFVIDKFPISRPNLTFSTLTVSNMSPEDSSIYLCSVDGIGEASYTFGSGTRLTVV.

V is TRBV14 and J is TRBJ1-2, with D perhaps TRBD1 (5 bases). This CDR3 has 15 amino acids. Trimming pared 2 bases from V and 4 bases from J, leaving 14 bases between. The germline CDR1 and CDR2 sequences are SGHDN and FVKESK. For the CDR3, the DNA is TGTGCCAGCAGCCAATTGAGTGGGGGGTTCTATGGCTACACCTTC. This gives the protein CASSQLSGGFYGYTF.

This clonotype was counted a few times. V gene TRBV2 combines with J gene TRBJ2-1; 7 bases agree with TRBD1. CDR3 size: 14 residues. CDR1 and CDR2 from the germline V gene are SNHLY and FYNNEI. The junction had 6 bases not matched to a gene; V was cut back by 7 bases and J by 3 bases. CDR3 DNA: TGTGCCAGCACGAACAGGGGTATCTACAATGAGCAGTTCTTC. This codes for CASTNRGIYNEQFF. Together with reference TRBV2 and TRBJ2-1, the CDR3 gives the full variable domain: EPEVTQTPSHQVTQMGQEVILRCVPISNHLYFYWYRQILGQKVEFLVSFYNNEISEKSEIFDDQFSVERPDGSNFTLKIRSTKLEDSAMYFCASTNRGIYNEQFFGPGTRLTVL.